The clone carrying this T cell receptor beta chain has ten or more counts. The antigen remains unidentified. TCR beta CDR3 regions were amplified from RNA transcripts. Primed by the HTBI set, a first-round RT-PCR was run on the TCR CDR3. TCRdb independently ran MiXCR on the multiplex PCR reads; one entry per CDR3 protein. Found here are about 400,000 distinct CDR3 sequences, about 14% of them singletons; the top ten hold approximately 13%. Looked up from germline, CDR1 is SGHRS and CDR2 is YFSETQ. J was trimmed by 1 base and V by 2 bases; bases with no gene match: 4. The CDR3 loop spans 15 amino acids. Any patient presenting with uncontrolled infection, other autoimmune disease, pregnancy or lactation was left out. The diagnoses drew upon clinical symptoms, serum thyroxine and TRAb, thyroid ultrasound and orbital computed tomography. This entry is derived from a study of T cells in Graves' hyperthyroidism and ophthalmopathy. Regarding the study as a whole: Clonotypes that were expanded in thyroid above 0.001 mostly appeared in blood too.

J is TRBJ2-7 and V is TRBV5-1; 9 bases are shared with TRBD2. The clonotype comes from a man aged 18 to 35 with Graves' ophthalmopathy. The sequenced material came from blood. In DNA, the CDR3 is TGCGCCAGCAGCTTTGGTCTAGCGGGGTCCTACGAGCAGTACTTC. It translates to CASSFGLAGSYEQYF.